This TCR beta chain was recorded in a study of control samples from healthy donors and cancer patients. The method was immunoSEQ multiplex PCR; TCRdb's version includes in-frame clones alone and lacks a portion of them. This sample carries roughly 130,000 clones, about 88% of them seen once, and the ten largest clones take about 3.2%. The TCR comes from a man aged 45-65 years in good health. The specimen was blood.

The CDR3 nucleotides are TGTGCCAGCAGTTCGACTGGGACAGGGCCCCATCAGCCCCAGCATTTT. It encodes CASSSTGTGPHQPQHF. The rearrangement links TRBV28 to TRBJ1-5, with 9 bases lining up with TRBD1. After removal of 4 bases from V and 5 bases from J, the junction contained 9 bases not matched to a gene. CDR3 length: 16 residues. Germline-derived CDR1 and CDR2 are MDHEN and SYDVKM.